These 32 T cell receptor beta chains were sequenced from one sample in a study of CD8 T cells in ankylosing spondylitis. The study, taken as a whole, reports: A TCR beta motif made of fewer than ten highly homologous variants seemed typical of ankylosing spondylitis blood.

TCRdb recomputed calls from the 5' RACE reads with MiXCR, one row per CDR3 protein. The sample has about 400,000 distinct CDR3 sequences, around 22% seen once. Their target antigens are unknown. The sequenced sample was blood, either unsorted or a sorted T cell fraction (not recorded which). Source of these receptors: a male donor with ankylosing spondylitis.

This clonotype was seen more than once but under ten times. The chain is built from TRBV10-3 and TRBJ2-3; 9 nucleotides match TRBD1. The CDR3 totals 15 residues. Trimming at V came to 0 bases and at J to 5 bases, leaving 3 bases not matched to a gene. The germline gives CDR1 ENHRY, CDR2 SYGVKD. The CDR3 DNA reads TGTGCCATCAGTGAGTCGGGACAGGGAAGAGATACGCAGTATTTT. As protein: CAISESGQGRDTQYF.

CDR3 sequence (DNA): TGCGCCAGCAGAGAAACAGGGGCGAACACCGGGGAGCTGTTTTTT. This sequence encodes CASRETGANTGELFF. This chain links TRBV4-1 with TRBJ2-2, with TRBD1 identical over 7 bases. Trimming cost V 6 bases and J 0 bases; bases outside gene matches: 4. CDR1 MGHRA and CDR2 YSYEKL come from the germline V gene. The length of the CDR3 is 15 residues.

The J gene is TRBJ1-1, the V gene TRBV28; possibly TRBD1 for D (5 bases). Trimming removed 2 bases at V and 0 bases at J, with 10 bases between. CDR1 MDHEN and CDR2 SYDVKM come from the germline V gene. There are 15 residues in the CDR3. The CDR3 reads CASSLPGRLNTEAFF. DNA for the CDR3: TGTGCCAGCAGTTTACCGGGACGATTGAACACTGAAGCTTTCTTT.

This clonotype showed up just a few times. This chain connects TRBV20-1 to TRBJ1-1; a weak D match, TRBD1 (5 bases). V was trimmed by 3 bases and J by 1 base, leaving 12 bases between them. The CDR3 has 14 amino acids. Looked up from germline, CDR1 is DFQATT and CDR2 is SNEGSKA (reference sequence). CDR3 amino acids: CSASRGGGNTEAFF. As DNA, the CDR3 is TGCAGTGCTAGCCGCGGGGGGGGGAACACTGAAGCTTTCTTT.

This chain's CDR3 is CASRITSGRSTDTQYF. As DNA, the CDR3 is TGCGCCAGCAGAATCACTAGCGGGAGAAGCACAGATACGCAGTATTTT. The genes are TRBV5-1 and TRBJ2-3; 11 bases line up with TRBD2. CDR3 length: 16 residues. In germline, CDR1 is SGHRS, CDR2 YFSETQ. The junction had 5 bases not matched to a gene; V was cut back by 5 bases and J by 0 bases.

The CDR3 DNA follows: TGTGCCAGCAGCTTGAACAGGCGAAACACCGGGGAGCTGTTTTTT. Translation gives CASSLNRRNTGELFF. The rearrangement joins TRBV7-9 to TRBJ2-2; maybe TRBD1 (5 bases). Germline assignment: CDR1 SEHNR and CDR2 FQNEAQ (reference sequence). V was cut by 3 bases and J by 2 bases, with 10 bases left in between. CDR3 size: 15 residues.

V usage is TRBV15 and J usage is TRBJ1-2; D unresolved. CDR1 is LNHNV, CDR2 YYDKDF, per germline (reference sequence). This CDR3 is 16 amino acids long. The ends were cut back, 0 bases at V and 4 bases at J, with 15 bases in the middle. The CDR3 DNA sequence: TGTGCCACCAGCAGAGATCGTGTCCGACGAGGCTATGGCTACACCTTC. It is translated as CATSRDRVRRGYGYTF.

This clonotype has a single count. The CDR3, as DNA: TGTGCCAGCAGGCCAACGGGGGCCGGGACTGAAGCTTTCTTT. Translated, it gives CASRPTGAGTEAFF. V usage is TRBV6-2 or TRBV6-3 and J usage is TRBJ1-1, with D perhaps TRBD1 (6 bases). This CDR3 is 14 amino acids long. The germline CDR1 and CDR2 sequences are MNHEY and SVGEGT. V was trimmed by 6 bases and J by 5 bases, leaving 16 bases between them.

This clonotype turned up a few times. This chain links TRBV27 with TRBJ2-7; possibly TRBD1 for D (8 bases). V was clipped by 3 bases and J by 6 bases, with 15 bases between them. The length of the CDR3 is 14 residues. Looked up from germline, CDR1 is MNHEY and CDR2 is SMNVEV (reference sequence). CDR3 protein: CASSFLDREGEQYF. The DNA of the CDR3 is TGTGCCAGCAGTTTTTTGGACAGGGAGGGCGAGCAGTACTTC.

This clonotype was picked up a small number of times. The chain employs TRBV5-1 and TRBJ1-1; 10 bases are shared with TRBD1. V shed 3 bases, J shed 6 bases, and the junction held 17 bases outside the gene matches. Looked up from germline, CDR1 is SGHRS and CDR2 is YFSETQ. The CDR3 contains 18 residues. The CDR3 loop reads CASSWDYKGTGVNAEAFF. In DNA form, the CDR3 reads TGCGCCAGCAGCTGGGACTACAAAGGGACAGGGGTAAACGCTGAAGCTTTCTTT.

This clonotype was seen only a few times. The genes are TRBV7-2 and TRBJ2-2; D is ambiguous. CDR3 size: 16 residues. V was cut by 1 base and J by 3 bases, with 12 bases left in between. Germline loops: CDR1 SGHTA, CDR2 FQGNSA. CDR3 loop: CASSLDSALDTGELFF. The CDR3 nucleotides are TGTGCCAGCAGCTTAGACAGCGCTTTGGACACCGGGGAGCTGTTTTTT.

The chain uses TRBV5-1 and TRBJ2-5; possible D gene TRBD2, 5 bases. V was cut by 0 bases and J by 4 bases, with 13 bases left in between. CDR1 and CDR2 from the germline V gene are SGHRS and YFSETQ. The CDR3 spans 15 residues. Here the CDR3 reads CASSLEFYRGETQYF. CDR3 in DNA: TGCGCCAGCAGCTTGGAGTTCTATCGGGGAGAGACCCAGTACTTC.

This clonotype was observed a few times. The rearrangement joins TRBV28 to TRBJ2-2; the D gene is possibly TRBD1 (6 bases). CDR1 is MDHEN, CDR2 SYDVKM, per germline. V dropped 6 bases and J dropped 7 bases, with 21 bases sitting between them. The CDR3 has 16 residues. The CDR3 loop is CASSPPRDTKGGELFF. The DNA of the CDR3 is TGTGCCAGCAGCCCTCCCCGGGACACAAAGGGCGGGGAGCTGTTTTTT.

The chain couples TRBV20-1 to TRBJ1-2; D may be TRBD1 (5 bases). Germline values: CDR1 DFQATT, CDR2 SNEGSKA (reference sequence). The CDR3 runs 13 residues. V gave up 6 bases and J gave up 2 bases, with 13 bases separating them. CDR3 DNA: TGCAGTGCAGAGAACCGGGACAACTATGGCTACACCTTC. This encodes CSAENRDNYGYTF.

The chain couples TRBV27 to TRBJ1-4; 10 positions match TRBD1. Per the germline V gene, CDR1 is MNHEY and CDR2 is SMNVEV (reference sequence). The CDR3 is 14 amino acids. V shed 8 bases, J shed 8 bases, and the junction held 8 bases outside the gene matches. CDR3 region: CASGRQGAGEKLFF. As DNA, the CDR3 is TGTGCCAGCGGCCGACAGGGGGCAGGCGAAAAACTGTTTTTT.

The V call is TRBV4-1, the J call TRBJ2-5, with 8 bases aligning to TRBD2. J was trimmed by 5 bases and V by 0 bases; bases with no gene match: 14. The V gene's germline CDR1 is MGHRA and CDR2 YSYEKL. This CDR3 has 18 amino acids. The CDR3, as DNA: TGCGCCAGCAGCCAAGAGTTTGGGGCCAGCGGGAGAAAGGAGACCCAGTACTTC. It translates to CASSQEFGASGRKETQYF.

The chain has TRBV20-1 and TRBJ2-7, with a tentative D call TRBD1 (6 bases). In germline, CDR1 is DFQATT, CDR2 SNEGSKA (reference sequence). The CDR3 has 13 residues. The V and J ends lost 0 bases and 5 bases respectively, with 11 bases between them. CDR3 nucleotide sequence: TGCAGTGCTAGAGATGTAGCAGGGGACGAGCAGTACTTC. It yields the protein CSARDVAGDEQYF.

This chain uses TRBV29-1 with TRBJ1-1; 7 nucleotides agree with TRBD1. The CDR3 runs to 14 residues. Germline-derived CDR1 and CDR2 are SQVTM and ANQGSEA. V shed 7 bases and J 8 bases; nucleotides not matched to a gene: 16. CDR3 amino acids: CSGATGQVLGEAFF. The CDR3 coding sequence is TGCAGCGGTGCAACCGGACAGGTGCTGGGAGAAGCTTTCTTT.

V and J are TRBV29-1 and TRBJ2-3, with D possibly TRBD1 on 6 matching bases. CDR3 length equals 12 residues. V was shortened by 7 bases and J by 5 bases, with 13 bases between the two germline ends. The V gene's germline CDR1 is SQVTM and CDR2 ANQGSEA. The CDR3 DNA reads as TGCAGCGCTGATGGGGGCGGAGATACGCAGTATTTT. Translation gives CSADGGGDTQYF.

J is TRBJ2-2 and V is TRBV7-9, with 8 nucleotides matching TRBD1. Germline CDR1 and CDR2: SEHNR and FQNEAQ (reference sequence). The trim removed 6 bases at V and 6 bases at J, leaving 9 bases unmatched. This CDR3 has 15 amino acids. The CDR3: CASRSDRDRAGELFF. The CDR3 nucleotides read TGTGCCAGCAGATCGGACAGGGATAGGGCCGGGGAGCTGTTTTTT.

The chain employs TRBV6-1 and TRBJ1-5; 11 bases agree with TRBD1. The CDR3 runs to 16 residues. With V trimmed by 10 bases and J by 0 bases, 8 bases remained unmatched. Germline CDR1 MNHNS, CDR2 SASEGT. The DNA of the CDR3 is TGTGCCATCGGGACAGGGGGTCCTTATAGCAATCAGCCCCAGCATTTT. Its protein product is CAIGTGGPYSNQPQHF.

The rearrangement links TRBV7-8 to TRBJ2-5, with TRBD1 matching 10 bases. The CDR3 runs 15 residues. CDR1 and CDR2 from the germline V gene are SGHVS and FQNEAQ. V lost 2 bases, J lost 4 bases, and 4 bases stayed unmatched. The CDR3 protein is CASSLRRDRGETQYF. In DNA form, the CDR3 reads TGTGCCAGCAGCTTACGACGGGACAGGGGAGAGACCCAGTACTTC.

The chain links TRBV11-2 to TRBJ2-1; 7 bases match TRBD1. The CDR3 covers 14 residues. V lost 1 base, J lost 4 bases, and 1 base stayed unmatched. The germline V gene encodes CDR1 SGHAT and CDR2 FQNNGV. The CDR3 loop reads CASSLGDRYNEQFF. The CDR3 region has the DNA TGTGCCAGCAGCTTAGGGGACAGATACAATGAGCAGTTCTTC. The full variable domain, its missing parts supplied by reference TRBV11-2 and TRBJ2-1, is EAGVAQSPRYKIIEKRQSVAFWCNPISGHATLYWYQQILGQGPKLLIQFQNNGVVDDSQLPKDRFSAERLKGVDSTLKIQPAKLEDSAVYLCASSLGDRYNEQFFGPGTRLTVL.

The CDR3 bases are TGTGCCAGCAGCTTAGATCGGACAGGGATCACAGATACGCAGTATTTT. Its translation is CASSLDRTGITDTQYF. This chain uses TRBV7-8 with TRBJ2-3, with 8 bases identical to TRBD1. Unmatched junction bases numbered 5, after V lost 1 base and J lost 2 bases. The CDR3 runs 16 residues. The germline gives CDR1 SGHVS, CDR2 FQNEAQ.

This clonotype came up a few times. The V gene is TRBV4-2, the J gene TRBJ2-7, with D unresolved. This CDR3 comprises 15 residues. V lost 0 bases and J 2 bases, leaving 11 bases between the germline ends. In germline, CDR1 is LGHNA, CDR2 YNFKEQ. The CDR3 DNA sequence: TGTGCCAGCAGCCAAGAACGTGGGCCGACCTACGAGCAGTACTTC. Protein: CASSQERGPTYEQYF.

CDR3 sequence: CASSQVGHYNEQFF. CDR3 nucleotide sequence: TGCGCCAGCAGCCAAGTAGGGCATTACAATGAGCAGTTCTTC. The chain links TRBV4-3 to TRBJ2-1, with no clear D. V was pared by 1 base and J by 4 bases, with 8 bases between. Germline V lookup: CDR1 LGHNA, CDR2 YSLEER. This CDR3 region has 14 residues.

The chain couples TRBV20-1 to TRBJ1-5; tentatively, D is TRBD1 (5 bases). CDR1 is DFQATT and CDR2 is SNEGSKA in the germline V gene (reference sequence). This CDR3 is 16 amino acids long. Trimming shortened V by 2 bases and J by 0 bases, and 14 bases separated the two germline ends. The CDR3 DNA follows: TGCAGTGCTAGAAAGGCCCAGGGTGCTAGCAATCAGCCCCAGCATTTT. It translates to CSARKAQGASNQPQHF.

This clonotype was detected only a few times. The rearrangement links TRBV28 to TRBJ2-7; D is uncertain. The ends were cut back, 1 base at V and 3 bases at J, with 4 bases in the middle. The CDR3 has 12 amino acids. Germline CDR1 is MDHEN and CDR2 is SYDVKM. DNA of the CDR3: TGTGCCAGCAGTTTATTTAACTACGAGCAGTACTTC. Residues: CASSLFNYEQYF.

This clonotype was counted once. This chain connects TRBV9 to TRBJ2-2, with 7 bases lining up with TRBD1. The CDR3 has 16 amino acids. V lost 6 bases, J lost 1 base, and 9 bases stayed unmatched. CDR1 and CDR2 from the germline V gene are SGDLS and YYNGEE. The CDR3, as DNA: TGTGCCAGCACCCCCCGACAGGGTGGGAACACCGGGGAGCTGTTTTTT. It codes for CASTPRQGGNTGELFF.

There are many counts of this clonotype. The genes are TRBV5-1 and TRBJ1-3; D unclear. The length of the CDR3 is 15 residues. CDR1 is SGHRS and CDR2 is YFSETQ in the germline V gene. The V gene lost 0 bases and the J gene lost 2 bases, with 9 bases spanning the gap. CDR3 DNA: TGCGCCAGCAGCTTGGCGGGGTACCCTGGAAACACCATATATTTT. Its translation is CASSLAGYPGNTIYF.

This clonotype was counted only a few times. V is TRBV6-1 and J is TRBJ1-6; tentative D call: TRBD1 (5 bases). The CDR3 spans 15 residues. Trimming cost V 6 bases and J 5 bases, with 14 bases left between them. CDR1 and CDR2 (germline): MNHNS, SASEGT. In DNA form, the CDR3 reads TGTGCCAGCAGACCAACAGGCGCAAATAATTCACCCCTCCACTTT. Its translation is CASRPTGANNSPLHF.

This clonotype was counted only a few times. The chain joins TRBV5-1 to TRBJ1-6; TRBD1 is a possible D gene (5 bases). V dropped 3 bases and J dropped 9 bases, with 19 bases sitting between them. The V gene's germline CDR1 is SGHRS and CDR2 YFSETQ. The CDR3 is made up of 16 amino acids. The chain's CDR3 is CASSSTTAHGRSPLHF. In nucleotides, the CDR3 is TGCGCCAGCAGCTCCACGACAGCCCATGGACGTTCACCCCTCCACTTT. Complete variable domain (other parts from reference TRBV5-1 and TRBJ1-6): KAGVTQTPRYLIKTRGQQVTLSCSPISGHRSVSWYQQTPGQGLQFLFEYFSETQRNKGNFPGRFSGRQFSNSRSEMNVSTLELGDSALYLCASSSTTAHGRSPLHFGNGTRLTVT.